Below, 4 T cell receptor beta chains from the same sample are listed, as sequenced in a study of beta chain features in type 1 diabetes. Study-wide results and caveats: Shortening of TCRB CDR3s, moderate but significant, appeared in all four CD4+ subsets of Type 1 diabetes patients.

Expressed TCRB transcripts were sequenced after all isolated RNA was converted to cDNA. Clones were sequenced by immunoSEQ multiplex PCR, and TCRdb holds only the in-frame ones, with some missing. The sample shows 150,000 or so clones, around 8.4% of them seen only once. No cognate antigen is known for these TCRs. The sample consisted of central memory CD4+ T cells from blood. These TCRs come from a woman between 18 and 29 years old with type 1 diabetes.

There are a few counts of this clone. V and J are TRBV6-5 and TRBJ1-2; a weak D match, TRBD1 (6 bases). The CDR3 has 15 residues. Trimming took off 5 bases at V and 4 bases at J, with 17 bases between the two ends. CDR1 is MNHEY and CDR2 is SVGAGI in the germline V gene. The CDR3 loop is CASSPLPRQAYGYTF. The CDR3 DNA reads TGTGCCAGCAGTCCGCTACCTAGACAGGCCTATGGCTACACCTTC.

This clone was picked up a small number of times. The chain has TRBV30 and TRBJ1-2, with D tentatively TRBD1 (6 bases). CDR1 and CDR2 from the germline V gene are GTSNPN and SVGIG (reference sequence). V lost 5 bases, J lost 2 bases, and 12 bases lay in between. The CDR3 has 13 amino acids. The CDR3 DNA follows: TGTGCCTGGGCCACAGGGCCCAACTATGGCTACACCTTC. This sequence encodes CAWATGPNYGYTF. The full variable domain, in which reference TRBV30 and TRBJ1-2 provide the parts outside the CDR3, is SQTIHQWPATLVQPVGSPLSLECTVEGTSNPNLYWYRQAAGRGLQLLFYSVGIGQISSEVPQNLSASRPQDRQFILSSKKLLLSDSGFYLCAWATGPNYGYTFGSGTRLTVV.

This clone has a handful of counts. This rearrangement joins TRBV6-1 to TRBJ2-5; D remains unclear. The germline V gene has CDR1 MNHNS and CDR2 SASEGT. V lost 5 bases and J 4 bases, leaving 8 bases between the germline ends. CDR3 length: 12 residues. The CDR3 here is CASSYTAETQYF. The CDR3 nucleotides read TGTGCCAGCAGTTATACAGCAGAGACCCAGTACTTC.

This clone was found a few times. The chain combines TRBV28 with TRBJ2-2; the D is unclear. The CDR3 extends over 14 amino acids. The ends were cut back, 3 bases at V and 4 bases at J, with 9 bases in the middle. Per the germline V gene, CDR1 is MDHEN and CDR2 is SYDVKM. The CDR3 region is CASSFGGFTGELFF. The CDR3 nucleotides are TGTGCCAGCAGTTTTGGCGGATTCACCGGGGAGCTGTTTTTT.